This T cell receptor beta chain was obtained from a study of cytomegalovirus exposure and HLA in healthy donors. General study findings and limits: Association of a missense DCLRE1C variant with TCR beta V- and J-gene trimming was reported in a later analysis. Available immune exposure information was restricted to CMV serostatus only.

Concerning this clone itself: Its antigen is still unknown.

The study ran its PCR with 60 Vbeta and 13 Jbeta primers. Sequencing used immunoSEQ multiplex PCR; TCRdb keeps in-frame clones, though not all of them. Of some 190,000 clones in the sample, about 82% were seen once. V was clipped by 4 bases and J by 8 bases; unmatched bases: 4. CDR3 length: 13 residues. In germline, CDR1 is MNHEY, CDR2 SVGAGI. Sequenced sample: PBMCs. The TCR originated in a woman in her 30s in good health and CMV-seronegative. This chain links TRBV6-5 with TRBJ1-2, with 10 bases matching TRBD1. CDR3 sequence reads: CASSWDRGKGYTF. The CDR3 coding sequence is TGTGCCAGCAGTTGGGACAGGGGAAAAGGCTACACCTTC.